This T cell receptor (beta chain) was sequenced in a study of blood T cell repertoires in COVID-19. Study in general: T cells, B-cell-depleted T cells, or PBMCs provided the cDNA or gDNA that served as material.

This clone showed up just once. The data were produced by immunoSEQ multiplex PCR, yet TCRdb's version contains in-frame clones alone and is incomplete. The top ten hold approximately 3% of the sample, which has roughly 64,000 clones, 65% to 90% seen once. CDR1 and CDR2 from the germline V gene are SGHRS and YFSETQ. Trimming removed 0 bases from V and 8 bases from J; junction bases left unmatched: 6. The CDR3 loop spans 15 amino acids. This sequence originates from a man aged 50-60 years with active COVID-19. This chain connects TRBV5-1 to TRBJ1-4; 8 nucleotides line up with TRBD1. What was sequenced was peripheral blood. Written as DNA, the CDR3 is TGCGCCAGCAGCTTGGGTCGGACAGGGCTCGAAAAACTGTTTTTT. Translation: CASSLGRTGLEKLFF.